Below, 31 T cell receptor beta chains from the same sample are listed, as sequenced in a study of OX40 agonist ivuxolimab in advanced cancers. This table comes from immunoSEQ multiplex PCR, and its TCRdb copy is limited to in-frame clones, with some not included. The table shows roughly 99,000 clones, with roughly 90% occurring only once. This sample comprised CD4+ or CD8+ T cells sorted from blood, obtained in a trial of the OX40 agonist ivuxolimab. Receptors were obtained from an adult with an advanced solid tumor such as melanoma, head and neck, liver or kidney cancer.

V gene TRBV25-1 combines with J gene TRBJ1-1; 12 bases map to TRBD1. The trim removed 3 bases at V and 6 bases at J, leaving 11 bases unmatched. The CDR3 length is 17 residues. Germline loops: CDR1 MGHDK, CDR2 SYGVNS. The CDR3 region is CASSEFPGTGGAAEAFF. The DNA of the CDR3 is TGTGCCAGCAGTGAGTTCCCCGGGACAGGGGGCGCCGCTGAAGCTTTCTTT.

This chain links TRBV11-2 with TRBJ2-5, with D maybe TRBD2 (6 bases). This CDR3 comprises 16 residues. Germline V CDR1 and CDR2: SGHAT, FQNNGV. V was pared by 1 base and J by 4 bases, with 16 bases between. CDR3 sequence reads: CASSLGREVWGETQYF. The CDR3 nucleotides are TGTGCCAGCAGCTTAGGCAGGGAGGTGTGGGGAGAGACCCAGTACTTC.

The chain joins TRBV18 to TRBJ2-1; TRBD2 aligns across 10 bases. In germline, CDR1 is KGHSH, CDR2 LQKENI. Trimming at V came to 6 bases and at J to 5 bases, leaving 10 bases not matched to a gene. This CDR3 spans 16 amino acids. DNA for the CDR3: TGTGCCAGCTCCAGCCAAGGACTAGCGGCCAACAATGAGCAGTTCTTC. It is translated as CASSSQGLAANNEQFF.

The chain joins TRBV14 to TRBJ2-5; D is perhaps TRBD2 (6 bases). V was shortened by 2 bases and J by 2 bases, with 12 bases between the two germline ends. This CDR3 is 15 amino acids long. Germline assignment: CDR1 SGHDN and CDR2 FVKESK. Here the CDR3 reads CASSQTQGGQETQYF. Written as DNA, the CDR3 is TGTGCCAGCAGCCAAACACAAGGAGGGCAAGAGACCCAGTACTTC.

V and J are TRBV7-3 and TRBJ2-1; tentative D call: TRBD2 (5 bases). CDR1 and CDR2 (germline): SGHTA, FQGTGA. The CDR3 is made up of 13 amino acids. V was shortened by 0 bases and J by 11 bases, with 11 bases between the two germline ends. CDR3 protein: CASSLTNTGKQFF. The CDR3 region has the DNA TGTGCCAGCAGCTTAACGAACACGGGGAAGCAGTTCTTC.

The chain combines TRBV2 with TRBJ2-2; D may be TRBD2 (6 bases). The CDR3 covers 15 residues. CDR1 SNHLY and CDR2 FYNNEI come from the germline V gene. Trimming took off 7 bases at V and 2 bases at J, with 14 bases between the two ends. CDR3 sequence reads: CASIFGLTNTGELFF. The CDR3 DNA is TGTGCCAGCATCTTTGGACTAACCAACACCGGGGAGCTGTTTTTT.

The chain carries TRBV18 and TRBJ2-2; 11 bases map to TRBD1. From germline, CDR1 is KGHSH and CDR2 LQKENI. The J segment lost 4 bases and the V segment lost 6 bases, leaving 4 bases of the junction unmatched. The CDR3 runs 15 residues. The DNA for the CDR3 is TGTGCCAGCTCCGTCGGGACAGGGGGCACCGGGGAGCTGTTTTTT. This codes for CASSVGTGGTGELFF.

V gene TRBV6-5 combines with J gene TRBJ1-1; 9 bases line up with TRBD1. CDR3 length: 13 residues. Germline values: CDR1 MNHEY, CDR2 SVGAGI. The ends lost 5 bases at V and 4 bases at J; junction bases unmatched: 2. This chain's CDR3 is CASSDRGTTEAFF. The CDR3 DNA sequence: TGTGCCAGCAGTGACAGGGGGACCACTGAAGCTTTCTTT.

This clone showed up just a few times. V is TRBV25-1 and J is TRBJ2-7; D is undetermined. V was clipped by 0 bases and J by 4 bases, with 4 bases between them. The CDR3 contains 12 residues. The V gene's germline CDR1 is MGHDK and CDR2 SYGVNS. The CDR3 DNA reads as TGTGCCAGCAGTGAATATGCTTACGAGCAGTACTTC. It specifies CASSEYAYEQYF.

On this clone: Mismatch with germline at one junction end may stem from a read error. The genes are TRBV10-3 and TRBJ2-5, with 10 nucleotides matching TRBD2. The CDR3 runs to 15 residues. CDR1 and CDR2 (germline): ENHRY, SYGVKD. Here the CDR3 reads CAIREGAGGPETQYF. CDR3 in DNA: TGTGCCATCCGTGAGGGAGCGGGAGGGCCCGAGACCCAGTACTTC.

Here the CDR3 DNA reads TGTGCCAGCAGTTTAGGGCAAGGCAATACTGAAGCTTTCTTT. It yields the protein CASSLGQGNTEAFF. The genes are TRBV28 and TRBJ1-1; D unclear. Between the trimmed V and J ends, which lost 2 bases and 5 bases, there was a span of 12 bases. This CDR3 has 14 amino acids. Germline-derived CDR1 and CDR2 are MDHEN and SYDVKM.

The chain uses TRBV4-1 and TRBJ2-3; D gene uncertain. The CDR3 contains 15 residues. The V gene lost 4 bases and the J gene lost 2 bases, with 13 bases spanning the gap. Germline CDR1 reads MGHRA; CDR2 reads YSYEKL. CDR3: CASSPGPQDTDTQYF. CDR3 bases: TGCGCCAGCAGCCCGGGTCCGCAGGACACAGATACGCAGTATTTT.

This clone was detected once. The CDR3 protein is CASSLDLAGNNEQFF. Here the CDR3 DNA reads TGTGCCAGCAGCTTGGACCTAGCGGGAAACAATGAGCAGTTCTTC. The chain joins TRBV5-4 to TRBJ2-1, with TRBD2 identical over 9 bases. V was clipped by 0 bases and J by 5 bases; unmatched bases: 3. Germline V gene sequence: CDR1 SGHNT, CDR2 YYREEE (reference sequence). The CDR3 length is 15 residues.

CDR3 sequence (DNA): TGTGCCAGCAGCTTGGATTTCTGGCCCGGGGAGCTGTTTTTT. Amino acid sequence: CASSLDFWPGELFF. The chain joins TRBV7-2 to TRBJ2-2; D not certain. This CDR3 is built from 14 residues. V was cut by 3 bases and J by 6 bases, with 11 bases left in between. CDR1 and CDR2 (germline): SGHTA, FQGNSA.

The chain joins TRBV18 to TRBJ2-5; a weak D match, TRBD1 (5 bases). V was cut by 4 bases and J by 2 bases, with 20 bases left in between. This CDR3 region has 17 residues. Germline V gene sequence: CDR1 KGHSH, CDR2 LQKENI. The CDR3 DNA sequence: TGTGCCAGCTCACTAAATTGGAAACAGACAGTTCAAGAGACCCAGTACTTC. The encoded protein is CASSLNWKQTVQETQYF.

The chain combines TRBV28 with TRBJ2-3; D remains unclear. Germline CDR1 MDHEN, CDR2 SYDVKM. The CDR3 is 13 residues long. V shed 5 bases and J shed 4 bases, with 10 bases lying between them. CDR3 region: CASSLRRADTQYF. The CDR3 bases are TGTGCCAGCAGTCTCCGACGGGCAGATACGCAGTATTTT.

V is TRBV4-1 and J is TRBJ2-4; D is unresolved. The CDR3 has 16 amino acids. Trimming cost V 1 base and J 4 bases, with 14 bases left between them. CDR1 MGHRA and CDR2 YSYEKL come from the germline V gene. The CDR3 coding sequence is TGCGCCAGCAGCCAAGTCGCAGAATGGAAGAAAAACATTCAGTACTTC. It is translated as CASSQVAEWKKNIQYF.

This clone showed up just once. The rearrangement uses TRBV5-1 and TRBJ2-7, with D possibly being TRBD2 (5 bases). V lost 0 bases, J lost 2 bases, and 12 bases lay in between. CDR3 length: 15 residues. CDR1 is SGHRS, CDR2 YFSETQ, per germline. The CDR3 region is CASSLAAGSPYEQYF. CDR3 bases: TGCGCCAGCAGCTTGGCCGCTGGGAGCCCCTACGAGCAGTACTTC.

V is TRBV2 and J is TRBJ2-4, with 9 bases lining up with TRBD2. There are 19 residues in the CDR3. CDR1 and CDR2 (germline): SNHLY, FYNNEI. J lost 2 bases, V lost 10 bases, and 21 bases had no gene match. The CDR3 region is CATQGGQSSGSTTKNIQYF. In DNA form, the CDR3 reads TGTGCCACCCAGGGGGGCCAAAGTAGCGGGAGCACAACCAAAAACATTCAGTACTTC.

In this sample, this clone turned up once. V usage is TRBV5-5 and J usage is TRBJ2-7; weak D call: TRBD2 (5 bases). CDR3 length equals 14 residues. Germline CDR1 and CDR2: SGHKS and YYEKEE (reference sequence). The V end lost 0 bases, the J end lost 5 bases, and 12 bases lay between the germline ends. This CDR3 is CASSLAPQRDEQYF. CDR3 DNA sequence: TGTGCCAGCAGCTTGGCACCCCAGAGGGACGAGCAGTACTTC.

The V and J genes are TRBV5-1 and TRBJ2-1, with TRBD2 matching 7 bases. Germline assignment: CDR1 SGHRS and CDR2 YFSETQ. Losses at the gene ends were 1 base for V and 4 bases for J; bases not matched to a gene: 8. The CDR3 has 16 residues. The CDR3 spells CASSLNEGGAYNEQFF. CDR3 coding DNA: TGCGCCAGCAGCTTGAATGAGGGAGGGGCGTACAATGAGCAGTTCTTC. Full variable domain (rest looked up from reference TRBV5-1 and TRBJ2-1): KAGVTQTPRYLIKTRGQQVTLSCSPISGHRSVSWYQQTPGQGLQFLFEYFSETQRNKGNFPGRFSGRQFSNSRSEMNVSTLELGDSALYLCASSLNEGGAYNEQFFGPGTRLTVL.

For this clone: One end of the junction does not line up with germline, which may come from a read error. CDR3 in amino acids: CASREDTYNEQFF. As DNA, the CDR3 is TGTGCCAGCAGAGAAGATACCTACAATGAGCAGTTCTTC. The chain links TRBV6-1 to TRBJ2-1; D is unclear. The CDR3 is 13 amino acids. The germline CDR1 and CDR2 sequences are MNHNS and SASEGT.

The chain couples TRBV6-5 to TRBJ2-2; possible D gene TRBD2, 6 bases. CDR3 length: 16 residues. Deletions cut 0 bases from V and 6 bases from J, with 14 bases between. Per the germline V gene, CDR1 is MNHEY and CDR2 is SVGAGI. The CDR3 sequence: CASSYSEGIKAGELFF. The CDR3 DNA reads TGTGCCAGCAGTTACTCGGAGGGGATAAAGGCCGGGGAGCTGTTTTTT.

The rearrangement uses TRBV5-1 and TRBJ2-2; possible D gene TRBD1, 5 bases. CDR3 length: 15 residues. V was shortened by 2 bases and J by 5 bases, with 13 bases between the two germline ends. Germline V gives CDR1 SGHRS, CDR2 YFSETQ. This CDR3 reads CASSLSGLQTGELFF. DNA of the CDR3: TGCGCCAGCAGCTTATCAGGGTTGCAAACCGGGGAGCTGTTTTTT.

The chain links TRBV28 to TRBJ2-1; tentatively, D is TRBD2 (5 bases). Trimming took 2 bases from V and 4 from J, leaving 12 bases between them. Per the germline V gene, CDR1 is MDHEN and CDR2 is SYDVKM. The CDR3 contains 15 residues. CDR3 sequence reads: CASSLMSRRYNEQFF. CDR3 coding DNA: TGTGCCAGCAGTTTAATGTCCCGGAGGTACAATGAGCAGTTCTTC.

This chain connects TRBV6-5 to TRBJ2-1, with D tentatively TRBD2 (5 bases). CDR3 size: 15 residues. Germline values: CDR1 MNHEY, CDR2 SVGAGI. Trimming stripped 6 bases from V and 1 base from J, with 13 bases between. CDR3 DNA sequence: TGTGCCAGCAGCGGAGGTCAATGGTCCTACAATGAGCAGTTCTTC. This translates into CASSGGQWSYNEQFF.

The chain couples TRBV27 to TRBJ2-1; 8 nucleotides match TRBD2. Unmatched junction bases numbered 5, after V lost 4 bases and J lost 6 bases. Germline assignment: CDR1 MNHEY and CDR2 SMNVEV (reference sequence). This CDR3 region has 14 residues. Written as DNA, the CDR3 is TGTGCCAGCAGTTCGGGACTAGTCCCCAATGAGCAGTTCTTC. Translating it yields CASSSGLVPNEQFF.

The V gene is TRBV6-5, the J gene TRBJ2-5; D is unresolved. Trimming shortened V by 3 bases and J by 5 bases, and 19 bases separated the two germline ends. The V gene's germline CDR1 is MNHEY and CDR2 SVGAGI. This CDR3 spans 16 amino acids. The CDR3 reads CASSYRRSLVGETQYF. In DNA, the CDR3 is TGTGCCAGCAGTTATAGGCGCTCTCTCGTTGGGGAGACCCAGTACTTC.

In its sample, this clone was seen a few times. The V gene is TRBV4-3, the J gene TRBJ2-1, with TRBD2 matching 9 bases. The germline V gene encodes CDR1 LGHNA and CDR2 YSLEER. This CDR3 region has 17 residues. J was trimmed by 7 bases and V by 0 bases; bases with no gene match: 10. Here the CDR3 DNA reads TGCGCCAGCAGCCAAGAATTCATCGCGGGAGGGCGGAATGAGCAGTTCTTC. It is translated as CASSQEFIAGGRNEQFF.

The DNA for the CDR3 is TGTGCCAGTAGTGAAGAACCTTATCGCGGGGATAGCAATCAGCCCCAGCATTTT. Translation: CASSEEPYRGDSNQPQHF. The gene calls are TRBV19 and TRBJ1-5, with unresolved D. Germline CDR1 LNHDA, CDR2 SQIVND (reference sequence). Deletions cut 5 bases from V and 0 bases from J, with 20 bases between. There are 18 residues in the CDR3.

The rearrangement joins TRBV7-2 to TRBJ1-5; D not resolved. Germline V gives CDR1 SGHTA, CDR2 FQGNSA. With 5 bases removed from V and 6 bases from J, the gap between germline ends came to 17 bases. This CDR3 is 15 amino acids long. CDR3 in amino acids: CASSLTRESFQPQHF. In DNA form, the CDR3 reads TGTGCCAGCAGCCTTACCCGGGAATCCTTTCAGCCCCAGCATTTT.